What follows describes a single TCR beta chain. Many counts were recorded for this clonotype. Its binding antigen is unknown. Base-call qualities are not available, and no considerably larger clone is one nucleotide away. The entry originates in a study of T cell repertoires in cytomegalovirus infection (dated by TCRdb to 2018 to 2020). Looking at the study overall: Donor HLA type was relevant to the analysis, as public TCR beta signatures indicated carriage of CMV infection together with the matching HLA type.

V is shortened by 5 bases, J by 0 bases, and the region joining them spans 10 bases. Inclusive of the bounding cysteine and phenylalanine, the CDR3 is 15 residues long. Only CDR3 DNA remains: 45 bases, in frame from the first base. CDR1 is given as SGHTA and CDR2 as FQGNSA, both from the germline V gene. Broad study findings and their caveats: Carriers of CMV infection plus the relevant HLA type were discriminated by the cumulative frequency of public TCR beta family members in the study cohort and in an independent 352-donor cohort. The ex vivo response was dominated by HLA-C-restricted CMV-specific TCR beta clonotypes, which also provided the single most frequent clonotype in two of eight donors.

The instrument given in TCRdb is Illumina HiSeq 1500. The public sequencing data were trimmed at Q25 with fastp and processed into clonotypes with MiXCR by TCRdb, which kept only in-frame beta chains. Every distinct CDR3 protein forms one entry, paired with its most common genes and DNA. The sample records about 320,000 distinct CDR3 sequences, approximately 9.5% of which are singletons. Together, the top ten hold about 3.9% of the sample. The clonotype comes from a human donor in good health (CMV status not recorded). Some clones in this sample may be carry-over from other donors' samples. The sample comprised PBMCs. The chain is encoded by TRBV7-2 joined to TRBJ1-4; the D gene cannot be named for sure. The CDR3 in this case is CASSPRGATNEKLFF. In nucleotides, the sequence is TGTGCCAGCAGCCCGCGTGGTGCAACTAATGAAAAACTGTTTTTT.